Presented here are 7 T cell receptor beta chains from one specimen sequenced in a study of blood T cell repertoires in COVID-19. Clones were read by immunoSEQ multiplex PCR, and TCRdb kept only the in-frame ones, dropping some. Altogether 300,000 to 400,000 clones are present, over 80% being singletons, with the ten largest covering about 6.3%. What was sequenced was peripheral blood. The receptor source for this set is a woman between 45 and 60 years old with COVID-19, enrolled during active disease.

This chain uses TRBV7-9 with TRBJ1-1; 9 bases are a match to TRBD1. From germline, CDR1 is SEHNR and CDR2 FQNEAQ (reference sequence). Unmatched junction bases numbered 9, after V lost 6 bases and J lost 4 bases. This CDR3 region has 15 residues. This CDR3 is CASSSPGTGSTEAFF. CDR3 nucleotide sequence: TGTGCCAGCAGTTCCCCCGGGACAGGGTCCACTGAAGCTTTCTTT.

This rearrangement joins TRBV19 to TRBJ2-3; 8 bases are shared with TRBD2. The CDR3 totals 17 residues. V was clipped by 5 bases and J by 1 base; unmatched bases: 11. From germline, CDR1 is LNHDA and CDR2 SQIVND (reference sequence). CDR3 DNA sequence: TGTGCCAGTAGTGCCGACACTAGCGGCCATCGCACAGATACGCAGTATTTT. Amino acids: CASSADTSGHRTDTQYF.

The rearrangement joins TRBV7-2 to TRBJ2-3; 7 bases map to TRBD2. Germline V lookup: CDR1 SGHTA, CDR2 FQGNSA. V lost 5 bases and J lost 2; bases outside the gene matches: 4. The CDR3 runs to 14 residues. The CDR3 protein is CASSPGLNTDTQYF. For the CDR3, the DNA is TGTGCCAGCAGCCCGGGACTAAACACAGATACGCAGTATTTT.

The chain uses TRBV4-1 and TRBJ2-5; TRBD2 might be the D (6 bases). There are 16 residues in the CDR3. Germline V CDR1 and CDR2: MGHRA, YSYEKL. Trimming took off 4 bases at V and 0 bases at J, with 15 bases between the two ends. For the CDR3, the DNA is TGCGCCAGCAGCCCACGTTCGGGAGAGAACCAAGAGACCCAGTACTTC. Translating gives CASSPRSGENQETQYF.

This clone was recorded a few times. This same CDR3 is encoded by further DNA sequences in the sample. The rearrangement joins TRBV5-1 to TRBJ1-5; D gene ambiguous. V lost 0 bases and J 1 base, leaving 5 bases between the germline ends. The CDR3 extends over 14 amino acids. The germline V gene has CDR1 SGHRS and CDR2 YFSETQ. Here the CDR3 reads CASSLDGSNQPQHF. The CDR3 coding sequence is TGCGCCAGCAGCTTGGATGGCAGCAATCAGCCCCAGCATTTT.

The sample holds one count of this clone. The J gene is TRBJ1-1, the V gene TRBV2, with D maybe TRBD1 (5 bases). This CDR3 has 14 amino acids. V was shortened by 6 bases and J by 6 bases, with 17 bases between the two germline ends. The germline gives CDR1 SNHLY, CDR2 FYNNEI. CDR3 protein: CASRPPGGGAEAFF. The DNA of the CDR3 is TGTGCCAGCAGGCCCCCTGGTGGGGGGGCTGAAGCTTTCTTT.

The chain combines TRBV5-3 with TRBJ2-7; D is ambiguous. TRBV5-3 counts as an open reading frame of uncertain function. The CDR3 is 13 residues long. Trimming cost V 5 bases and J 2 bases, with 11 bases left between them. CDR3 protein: CARSTRPPYEQYF. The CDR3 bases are TGTGCCAGAAGTACGCGCCCCCCCTACGAGCAGTACTTC.